These 19 T cell receptor beta chains came from one sample sequenced in a study of shared clonotypes between healthy human individuals (dated by TCRdb to 2018 to 2021). The library was prepared using the immunoSEQ multiplex PCR assay. TCRdb limited this immuneACCESS table to in-frame rearrangements with V and J called. A share of clones is missing; checked studies link under half to unresolved V genes, and the rest is unexplained. Present in this sample are more than 450,000 clones, 79% of which were seen just once. Around 13% of the sample goes to the ten largest clones. The sequencing sample was made of PBMCs. All receptors derive from a woman aged 35 to 49 in good health. Some clones in this sample may be carry-over from other donors' samples.

The rearrangement uses TRBV6-1 and TRBJ2-1; D unresolved. Germline CDR1 MNHNS, CDR2 SASEGT. Trimming pared 7 bases from V and 3 bases from J, leaving 10 bases between. The CDR3 contains 13 residues. CDR3 sequence reads: CASIRTNYNEQFF. In nucleotides, the CDR3 is TGTGCCAGCATTCGGACCAACTACAATGAGCAGTTCTTC.

V and J are TRBV6-5 and TRBJ1-5, with D perhaps matching TRBD1 (6 bases). Germline V lookup: CDR1 MNHEY, CDR2 SVGAGI. The CDR3 length is 13 residues. V shed 6 bases and J shed 3 bases, with 9 bases lying between them. CDR3 sequence (DNA): TGTGCCAGCAGACAGGGACACAATCAGCCCCAGCATTTT. Translation: CASRQGHNQPQHF.

J is TRBJ2-7 and V is TRBV5-4, with D perhaps TRBD1 or TRBD2 (5 bases each). The CDR3 extends over 14 amino acids. V gave up 0 bases and J gave up 7 bases, with 14 bases separating them. The germline V gene encodes CDR1 SGHNT and CDR2 YYREEE (reference sequence). This chain's CDR3 is CASSLGQGSGEQYF. DNA for the CDR3: TGTGCCAGCAGCTTGGGGCAGGGATCGGGGGAGCAGTACTTC.

This rearrangement joins TRBV5-1 to TRBJ2-5, with D perhaps TRBD2 (5 bases). CDR1 and CDR2 from the germline V gene are SGHRS and YFSETQ. The V end lost 3 bases, the J end lost 1 base, and 10 bases lay between the germline ends. The CDR3 covers 14 residues. The CDR3: CASSSPSSQETQYF. CDR3 coding DNA: TGCGCCAGCAGCTCTCCTAGCTCCCAAGAGACCCAGTACTTC.

This clone was seen once. V and J are TRBV27 and TRBJ1-4; tentative D call: TRBD1 (6 bases). V was cut by 5 bases and J by 3 bases, with 16 bases left in between. Germline V gene sequence: CDR1 MNHEY, CDR2 SMNVEV (reference sequence). The CDR3 runs to 16 residues. The CDR3 DNA follows: TGTGCCAGCAGTAGCAGGGGCCGCTTCTCTAATGAAAAACTGTTTTTT. Translating it yields CASSSRGRFSNEKLFF.

This clone was detected only once. Just one base apart from a much larger clone, this may be a read error. The chain couples TRBV28 to TRBJ2-5; D perhaps matches TRBD2 (5 bases). Germline lookup yields CDR1 MDHEN and CDR2 SYDVKM. V was pared by 11 bases and J by 5 bases, with 18 bases between. The CDR3 covers 13 residues. CDR3 residues: CAWARRSWETQYF. CDR3 sequence (DNA): TGTGCCTGGGCCCGGAGGTCCTGGGAGACCCAGTACTTC.

The rearrangement links TRBV11-2 to TRBJ2-2; D not resolved. The V end was cut by 4 bases, the J end by 5 bases, with 14 bases between. Germline V gene sequence: CDR1 SGHAT, CDR2 FQNNGV. The CDR3 has 15 amino acids. CDR3 DNA: TGTGCCAGCAGCTCCTTTCAAACTGTGACCGGGGAGCTGTTTTTT. Translating it yields CASSSFQTVTGELFF. Using reference TRBV11-2 and TRBJ2-2 for the parts outside the CDR3, the full variable domain is EAGVAQSPRYKIIEKRQSVAFWCNPISGHATLYWYQQILGQGPKLLIQFQNNGVVDDSQLPKDRFSAERLKGVDSTLKIQPAKLEDSAVYLCASSSFQTVTGELFFGEGSRLTVL.

The chain combines TRBV5-6 with TRBJ2-7; 9 bases are a match to TRBD2. CDR1 and CDR2 (germline): SGHDT, YYEEEE. V gave up 4 bases and J gave up 2 bases; unmatched junction bases: 7. CDR3 length: 15 amino acids. The chain's CDR3 is CASSPRASGTYEQYF. In DNA, the CDR3 is TGTGCCAGCAGCCCACGGGCTAGCGGGACCTACGAGCAGTACTTC. The full variable domain, rest sourced from reference TRBV5-6 and TRBJ2-7, is DAGVTQSPTHLIKTRGQQVTLRCSPKSGHDTVSWYQQALGQGPQFIFQYYEEEERQRGNFPDRFSGHQFPNYSSELNVNALLLGDSALYLCASSPRASGTYEQYFGPGTRLTVT.

Details on this clone: The sample holds other DNA sequences that translate to the same CDR3. The chain employs TRBV6-1 and TRBJ1-5; D not resolved. CDR1 and CDR2 from the germline V gene are MNHNS and SASEGT. This CDR3 spans 13 amino acids. The V end was cut by 5 bases, the J end by 1 base, with 6 bases between. The CDR3 DNA reads TGTGCCAGCAGTACCCGCAGCAATCAGCCCCAGCATTTT. This encodes CASSTRSNQPQHF.

This rearrangement joins TRBV7-3 to TRBJ2-3, with unresolved D. CDR1 and CDR2 (germline): SGHTA, FQGTGA. The V and J ends lost 0 bases and 2 bases respectively, with 9 bases between them. This CDR3 has 15 residues. CDR3: CASSLTGMDTDTQYF. CDR3 in DNA: TGTGCCAGCAGCTTAACCGGTATGGACACAGATACGCAGTATTTT. Using reference TRBV7-3 and TRBJ2-3 for the parts outside the CDR3, the full variable domain is GAGVSQTPSNKVTEKGKYVELRCDPISGHTALYWYRQSLGQGPEFLIYFQGTGAADDSGLPNDRFFAVRPEGSVSTLKIQRTERGDSAVYLCASSLTGMDTDTQYFGPGTRLTVL.

The rearrangement uses TRBV13 and TRBJ2-3; 8 nucleotides agree with TRBD2. With V trimmed by 6 bases and J by 2 bases, 10 bases remained unmatched. CDR3 length: 16 amino acids. In germline, CDR1 is PRHDT, CDR2 FYEKMQ (reference sequence). CDR3 sequence (DNA): TGTGCCAGCAGTAGCTGGGGGCGGGAGGACACAGATACGCAGTATTTT. Translation: CASSSWGREDTDTQYF.

In DNA, the CDR3 is TGTGCCACCAGCAGGGGGCTAGCGGGAACCTACGAGCAGTACTTC. The encoded protein is CATSRGLAGTYEQYF. J is TRBJ2-7 and V is TRBV15; TRBD2 matches 9 bases. CDR1 and CDR2 (germline): LNHNV, YYDKDF (reference sequence). There are 15 residues in the CDR3. J lost 2 bases, V lost 3 bases, and 5 bases had no gene match. Using reference TRBV15 and TRBJ2-7 for the parts outside the CDR3, the full variable domain is DAMVIQNPRYQVTQFGKPVTLSCSQTLNHNVMYWYQQKSSQAPKLLFHYYDKDFNNEADTPDNFQSRRPNTSFCFLDIRSPGLGDTAMYLCATSRGLAGTYEQYFGPGTRLTVT.

The CDR3 DNA follows: TGTGCCAGCGAAGAGGGGGGGGGCCTGCCCCAGCATTTT. It translates to CASEEGGGLPQHF. The chain carries TRBV2 and TRBJ1-5; weak D call: TRBD1 (6 bases). Between the trimmed V and J ends, which lost 8 bases and 9 bases, there was a span of 17 bases. Germline lookup yields CDR1 SNHLY and CDR2 FYNNEI. The CDR3 totals 13 residues.

The chain links TRBV6-6 to TRBJ1-2, with D uncertain. Per germline, CDR1 MNHNY and CDR2 SVGAGI (reference sequence). V lost 6 bases to trimming and J lost 4 bases, with 12 bases between them. The CDR3 runs 13 residues. The CDR3 DNA reads as TGTGCCAGCAGGGATTGGGCTCTCTATGGCTACACCTTC. Its protein product is CASRDWALYGYTF.

The chain uses TRBV11-3 and TRBJ2-1; 8 positions match TRBD1. V lost 5 bases to trimming and J lost 3 bases; unmatched junction nucleotides: 6. Germline V gives CDR1 SGHNT, CDR2 YENEEA. This CDR3 comprises 15 residues. The CDR3 coding sequence is TGTGCCAGCAGCCCCGACAGGGGTGTCTACAATGAGCAGTTCTTC. Residues: CASSPDRGVYNEQFF.

The chain has TRBV4-2 and TRBJ2-6; possibly TRBD1 for D (6 bases). This CDR3 contains 16 residues. Germline V gene data show CDR1 as LGHNA and CDR2 as YNFKEQ. V was shortened by 1 base and J by 3 bases, with 10 bases between the two germline ends. CDR3 DNA sequence: TGTGCCAGCAGCCAAGCAGGGGCCGGTGGGGCCAACGTCCTGACTTTC. It translates to CASSQAGAGGANVLTF.

This chain uses TRBV2 with TRBJ2-5; the D is unclear. Germline CDR1 and CDR2: SNHLY and FYNNEI. The CDR3 is 12 residues long. Trimming took off 6 bases at V and 4 bases at J, with 9 bases between the two ends. The CDR3, as DNA: TGTGCCAGCAGGCTAATATTAGAGACCCAGTACTTC. Translating gives CASRLILETQYF.

This clone was counted once. This rearrangement joins TRBV9 to TRBJ2-5, with 7 bases identical to TRBD1. CDR1 is SGDLS and CDR2 is YYNGEE in the germline V gene. CDR3 size: 14 residues. V lost 3 bases, J lost 1 base, and 3 bases stayed unmatched. CDR3 coding DNA: TGTGCCAGCAGCGGACAGGGCCCCCAAGAGACCCAGTACTTC. This sequence encodes CASSGQGPQETQYF. Full variable domain (remainder filled in from reference TRBV9 and TRBJ2-5): DSGVTQTPKHLITATGQRVTLRCSPRSGDLSVYWYQQSLDQGLQFLIQYYNGEERAKGNILERFSAQQFPDLHSELNLSSLELGDSALYFCASSGQGPQETQYFGPGTRLLVL.

There are a few counts of this clone. J is TRBJ2-1 and V is TRBV7-6; D is possibly TRBD2 (6 bases). The germline CDR1 and CDR2 sequences are SGHVS and FNYEAQ. Trimming took off 1 base at V and 0 bases at J, with 19 bases between the two ends. The CDR3 is 19 residues long. The CDR3, as DNA: TGTGCCAGCAGCTTAGAGGCGGGACTCTTCCGGAGCTCCTACAATGAGCAGTTCTTC. It is translated as CASSLEAGLFRSSYNEQFF.